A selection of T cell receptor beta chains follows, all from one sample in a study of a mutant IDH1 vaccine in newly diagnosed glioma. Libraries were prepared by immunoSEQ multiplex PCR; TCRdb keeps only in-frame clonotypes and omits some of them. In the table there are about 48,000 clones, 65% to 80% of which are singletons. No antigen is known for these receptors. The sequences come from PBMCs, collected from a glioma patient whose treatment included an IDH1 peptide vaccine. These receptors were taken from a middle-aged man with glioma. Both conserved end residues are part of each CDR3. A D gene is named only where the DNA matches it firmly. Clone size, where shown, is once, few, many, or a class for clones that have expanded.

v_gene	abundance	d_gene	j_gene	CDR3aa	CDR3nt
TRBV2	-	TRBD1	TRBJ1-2	CASSEAGRGRGYTF	TGTGCCAGCAGTGAAGCCGGCAGGGGGCGAGGCTACACCTTC
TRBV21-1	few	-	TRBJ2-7	CASSRRKGQVFYEQYF	TGTGCCAGCAGCCGCAGGAAGGGACAGGTGTTCTACGAGCAGTACTTC
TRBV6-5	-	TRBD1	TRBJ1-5	CASRSGGEWQPQHF	TGTGCCAGCAGATCAGGGGGCGAGTGGCAGCCCCAGCATTTT
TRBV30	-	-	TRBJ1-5	CAWGAKAAGVSQPQHF	TGTGCCTGGGGGGCAAAGGCCGCCGGTGTAAGTCAGCCCCAGCATTTT
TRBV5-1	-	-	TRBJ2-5	CASSLRQQETQYF	TGCGCCAGCAGCTTAAGGCAACAAGAGACCCAGTACTTC
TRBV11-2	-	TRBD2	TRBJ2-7	CASTTSGGTPQYF	TGTGCCAGCACGACTAGCGGAGGGACACCGCAGTACTTC
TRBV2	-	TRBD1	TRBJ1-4	CASTQGAANEKLFF	TGTGCCAGCACCCAGGGGGCCGCTAATGAAAAACTGTTTTTT
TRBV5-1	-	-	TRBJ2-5	CASGKYQETQYF	TGCGCCAGCGGGAAGTACCAAGAGACCCAGTACTTC
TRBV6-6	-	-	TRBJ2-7	CASSSTGDLYEQYF	TGTGCCAGCAGTTCCACCGGGGATCTTTACGAGCAGTACTTC
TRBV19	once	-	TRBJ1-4	CASNFGGDNEKLFF	TGTGCCAGTAATTTCGGGGGGGATAATGAAAAACTGTTTTTT
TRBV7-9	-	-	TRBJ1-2	CASSPSGSTYYGYTF	TGTGCCAGCAGCCCCTCAGGGTCAACTTACTATGGCTACACCTTC
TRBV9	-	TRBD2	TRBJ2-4	CASSVGATSGLAKNIQYF	TGTGCCAGCAGCGTAGGCGCGACTAGCGGTTTAGCCAAAAACATTCAGTACTTC